One sample yielded the 21 T cell receptor beta chains listed below, sequenced in a study of blood T cell repertoires in COVID-19. Measured with immunoSEQ multiplex PCR; TCRdb has only the in-frame clones, and not every one. Of roughly 38,000 clones in the sample, approximately 89% were seen once. The sample comprised peripheral blood. The receptors were gathered from a man between 50 and 59 years old with active COVID-19.

The chain couples TRBV5-4 to TRBJ1-6, with TRBD1 as a possible D gene (6 bases). This CDR3 region has 14 residues. Trimming left V 0 bases short and J 7 bases short, with 8 bases between. Per the germline V gene, CDR1 is SGHNT and CDR2 is YYREEE (reference sequence). CDR3 loop: CASSLVDRNSPLHF. CDR3 DNA: TGTGCCAGCAGCTTGGTAGACAGGAATTCACCCCTCCACTTT.

V is TRBV2 and J is TRBJ2-5, with D hard to call. The V gene's germline CDR1 is SNHLY and CDR2 FYNNEI. This CDR3 is 12 amino acids long. V was pared by 3 bases and J by 5 bases, with 7 bases between. CDR3 DNA sequence: TGTGCCAGCAGTGAGTTGAGGGAGACCCAGTACTTC. The encoded protein is CASSELRETQYF. Supplemented by reference TRBV2 and TRBJ2-5, the full variable domain reads EPEVTQTPSHQVTQMGQEVILRCVPISNHLYFYWYRQILGQKVEFLVSFYNNEISEKSEIFDDQFSVERPDGSNFTLKIRSTKLEDSAMYFCASSELRETQYFGPGTRLLVL.

The chain joins TRBV5-5 to TRBJ1-2, with D possibly being TRBD1 (6 bases). Germline V gene data show CDR1 as SGHKS and CDR2 as YYEKEE (reference sequence). The CDR3 consists of 16 residues. With 0 bases removed from V and 0 bases from J, the gap between germline ends came to 12 bases. In nucleotides, the CDR3 is TGTGCCAGCAGCTTGGGGGTAGGGGGTACTAACTATGGCTACACCTTC. It translates to CASSLGVGGTNYGYTF. The full variable domain, completed using reference TRBV5-5 and TRBJ1-2, is DAGVTQSPTHLIKTRGQQVTLRCSPISGHKSVSWYQQVLGQGPQFIFQYYEKEERGRGNFPDRFSARQFPNYSSELNVNALLLGDSALYLCASSLGVGGTNYGYTFGSGTRLTVV.

V and J are TRBV30 and TRBJ2-7, with D perhaps TRBD1 (5 bases). The CDR3 has 11 amino acids. The V and J ends lost 7 bases and 9 bases respectively, with 16 bases between them. Germline assignment: CDR1 GTSNPN and CDR2 SVGIG (reference sequence). The CDR3 sequence is CASLGAFGQYF. The CDR3 DNA is TGTGCCTCACTTGGGGCTTTTGGGCAGTACTTC.

Comment on this clone: A junction end diverges from the germline sequence, so it may reflect a read error. This chain joins TRBV30 and TRBJ2-2; D perhaps matches TRBD2 (5 bases). Germline values: CDR1 GTSNPN, CDR2 SVGIG (reference sequence). The CDR3 is made up of 14 amino acids. CDR3 DNA: TGTGCCTGGAGTGTACATAGGGTAGCGCTCAACCTCGTTTTT. Translating it yields CAWSVHRVALNLVF.

This rearrangement joins TRBV12-5 to TRBJ1-5, with TRBD1 matching 8 bases. CDR1 and CDR2 (germline): LGHNT, FRNRAP. J lost 6 bases, V lost 6 bases, and 10 bases had no gene match. The length of the CDR3 is 15 residues. The CDR3 region is CASGSVRGQGQPQHF. CDR3 DNA: TGTGCTAGTGGATCCGTCAGGGGGCAGGGTCAGCCCCAGCATTTT. Based on the CDR3 plus reference TRBV12-5 and TRBJ1-5, the full variable domain is DARVTQTPRHKVTEMGQEVTMRCQPILGHNTVFWYRQTMMQGLELLAYFRNRAPLDDSGMPKDRFSAEMPDATLATLKIQPSEPRDSAVYFCASGSVRGQGQPQHFGDGTRLSIL.

J is TRBJ2-1 and V is TRBV11-3; tentative D call: TRBD1 (5 bases). The CDR3 is 12 amino acids. The germline V and J ends were trimmed by 5 bases and 7 bases, with 9 bases remaining between them. Germline V gene sequence: CDR1 SGHNT, CDR2 YENEEA. The CDR3 DNA sequence: TGTGCCAGCAGCGTGGCAGGGAATGAGCAGTTCTTC. Residues: CASSVAGNEQFF.

CDR3 sequence reads: CASSLDNPNQPQHF. The CDR3 bases are TGTGCCAGCAGCTTGGATAATCCGAATCAGCCCCAGCATTTT. The chain has TRBV5-6 and TRBJ1-5, with unresolved D. The length of the CDR3 is 14 residues. Trimming removed 0 bases from V and 4 bases from J, with 8 bases in between. Germline values: CDR1 SGHDT, CDR2 YYEEEE.

V gene TRBV29-1 combines with J gene TRBJ2-3; TRBD2 might be the D (5 bases). Germline loops: CDR1 SQVTM, CDR2 ANQGSEA. CDR3 length: 15 residues. Trimming shortened V by 6 bases and J by 1 base, and 17 bases separated the two germline ends. For the CDR3, the DNA is TGCAGCGTGGGAGACAAGTTGTTGGGCACAGATACGCAGTATTTT. The encoded protein is CSVGDKLLGTDTQYF.

The chain employs TRBV24-1 and TRBJ2-3; D might be TRBD1 (6 bases). Germline V lookup: CDR1 KGHDR, CDR2 SFDVKD. The V end was cut by 4 bases, the J end by 4 bases, with 17 bases between. The CDR3 extends over 16 amino acids. This CDR3 is CATSEGLNRAADTQYF. Here the CDR3 DNA reads TGTGCCACCAGTGAAGGACTGAACAGGGCGGCAGATACGCAGTATTTT.

This sequence joins TRBV19 and TRBJ1-2, with a possible D match to TRBD1 (6 bases). The length of the CDR3 is 14 residues. With 4 bases removed from V and 3 bases from J, the gap between germline ends came to 12 bases. The germline V gene has CDR1 LNHDA and CDR2 SQIVND (reference sequence). The CDR3 loop is CASSKSQGDYGYTF. The CDR3 nucleotides read TGTGCCAGTAGTAAATCACAGGGCGACTATGGCTACACCTTC.

The chain has TRBV5-8 and TRBJ2-2; TRBD2 agrees at 12 bases. Germline assignment: CDR1 SGHTS and CDR2 YDEGEE. The CDR3 has 17 residues. With V trimmed by 3 bases and J by 6 bases, 9 bases remained unmatched. The CDR3 DNA reads TGTGCCAGCAGCTCCCTCCCCACTAGCGGGGGGCCCGGGGAGCTGTTTTTT. Translating it yields CASSSLPTSGGPGELFF.

The chain combines TRBV11-2 with TRBJ1-2, with TRBD1 matching 8 bases. V shed 4 bases, J shed 2 bases, and the junction held 3 bases outside the gene matches. Germline-derived CDR1 and CDR2 are SGHAT and FQNNGV. The CDR3 covers 14 residues. DNA of the CDR3: TGTGCCAGCAGCTCTCGGACAGGGAACTATGGCTACACCTTC. This translates into CASSSRTGNYGYTF.

This sequence joins TRBV30 and TRBJ2-3, with TRBD2 matching over 9 bases. The germline V gene encodes CDR1 GTSNPN and CDR2 SVGIG (reference sequence). This CDR3 has 16 residues. With 0 bases clipped from V and 5 bases from J, the junction kept 9 bases outside the gene matches. The CDR3 DNA reads as TGTGCCTGGAGTGTACGAGTAGCGGGGGCTGGAGATACGCAGTATTTT. Protein sequence: CAWSVRVAGAGDTQYF. Full variable domain (remainder filled in from reference TRBV30 and TRBJ2-3): SQTIHQWPATLVQPVGSPLSLECTVEGTSNPNLYWYRQAAGRGLQLLFYSVGIGQISSEVPQNLSASRPQDRQFILSSKKLLLSDSGFYLCAWSVRVAGAGDTQYFGPGTRLTVL.

The DNA of the CDR3 is TGTGCCAGCAGTGGTCCGGGACAGCATGTAAGAGCTTTCTTT. This codes for CASSGPGQHVRAFF. The chain couples TRBV6-4 to TRBJ1-1; 7 positions agree with TRBD1. With V trimmed by 4 bases and J by 10 bases, 12 bases remained unmatched. Germline values: CDR1 MRHNA, CDR2 SNTAGT. CDR3 length: 14 residues.

The chain joins TRBV29-1 to TRBJ2-3; 7 bases are shared with TRBD2. The CDR3 extends over 14 amino acids. The germline CDR1 and CDR2 sequences are SQVTM and ANQGSEA. After removal of 8 bases from V and 4 bases from J, the junction contained 12 bases not matched to a gene. The CDR3 is CSSLGEGGADTQYF. The CDR3 nucleotides are TGCAGCTCGCTGGGGGAGGGCGGAGCAGATACGCAGTATTTT.

The chain is built from TRBV7-2 and TRBJ2-2; TRBD2 matches 12 bases. The CDR3 has 16 amino acids. The trim removed 3 bases at V and 5 bases at J, leaving 4 bases unmatched. The germline CDR1 and CDR2 sequences are SGHTA and FQGNSA. In nucleotides, the CDR3 is TGTGCCAGCAGCTTGTCTAGCGGGGGGGTTACCGGGGAGCTGTTTTTT. It encodes CASSLSSGGVTGELFF.

This clone was found once. The chain joins TRBV11-1 to TRBJ1-6, with 10 positions matching TRBD1. The CDR3 is 14 amino acids. The V gene end was trimmed by 5 bases and the J gene end by 10 bases; junction bases not matched to a gene: 5. Per the germline V gene, CDR1 is SGHAT and CDR2 is FQDESV (reference sequence). CDR3 sequence: CASSPGQGESPLHF. CDR3 DNA sequence: TGTGCCAGCAGCCCCGGACAGGGGGAATCACCCCTCCACTTT.

The genes are TRBV12-1 and TRBJ1-2; TRBD1 was called by the table and not checked on the DNA. TRBV12-1 is annotated as a pseudogene. This CDR3 comprises 14 residues. The CDR3 loop reads CASSFRQGGKGYTF. The DNA of the CDR3 is TGTGCCAGCAGCTTTCGACAGGGGGGTAAGGGCTACACCTTC.

The J gene is TRBJ2-5, the V gene TRBV4-2, with 11 bases fitting TRBD2. Germline V CDR1 and CDR2: LGHNA, YNFKEQ. CDR3 length equals 15 residues. V shed 3 bases and J 5 bases; nucleotides not matched to a gene: 5. The CDR3 coding sequence is TGTGCCAGCAGCCAGGGACTAGCGGTGTTCGAGACCCAGTACTTC. Residues: CASSQGLAVFETQYF.

The V gene is TRBV5-4, the J gene TRBJ1-2; 9 positions match TRBD1. With V trimmed by 3 bases and J by 2 bases, 5 bases remained unmatched. The CDR3 length is 15 residues. Germline CDR1 and CDR2: SGHNT and YYREEE (reference sequence). CDR3 in DNA: TGTGCCAGCAGCTCGGACAGGGGCAGAAACTATGGCTACACCTTC. Encoded protein: CASSSDRGRNYGYTF.